This is a list of T cell receptor beta chains from one sample in a study of blood T cell repertoires in COVID-19. Sequencing was performed with immunoSEQ multiplex PCR; in TCRdb, only in-frame clones are kept and a portion is missing. The top ten hold about 9% of the sample, which has 150,000 to 200,000 clones, approximately 80% seen once. The sequencing sample was made of peripheral blood. The receptors derive from a woman aged 50 to 60 with active or convalescent COVID-19. Each CDR3 is given without its conserved first and last residue.

TRBV11-2	ASSLDTHRERIETQY
TRBV4-2	ASSQVSGVYSSYNEQF
TRBV3-1/TRBV3-2	ASSREGGAYEQY
TRBV5-8	ASSSYGGDEQF
TRBV19	ASSIGGAPNQPQH
TRBV6-4	ASSDSSRGSYGYT
TRBV5-1	ASTPRTGGFSEQY
TRBV30	AWDRGTEKLF
TRBV30	AWRVITGAGGTEAF
TRBV29-1	SVEAGVGELF
TRBV6-1	ASSERGTGPNQPQH
TRBV6-5	ASTGGPANYGYT
TRBV7-2	ASSPAARTQY
TRBV15	ATSRDLASYEQY
TRBV20-1	SASGPSNYGYT
TRBV9	ASSVAGDTEAF
TRBV28	ASNEGAVYYNEQF
TRBV4-2	ASSQVRSSTDQPQH
TRBV1	TSSLQVAQQETQY
TRBV7-2	ASSLTGRAISSQY
TRBV30	AWTGGVGQPQH
TRBV6-6	ASSPSGGPANYGYT
TRBV6-5	ASSKLRGSSYEQY
TRBV3-1/TRBV3-2	ASSWTSSEYEQY
TRBV11-2	ASSSGTGTEKLF
TRBV28	ASEGGSQPQH
TRBV19	ASSPSGGITGELF
TRBV4-3	ASSQVTGGSYGYT
TRBV6-1	ASSEGSDRGFQETQY
TRBV11-3	ASSGQGSSEQY
TRBV7-8	ASSSRTLLSGNYGYT
TRBV5-1	ASSIAGTSSSGNTIY
TRBV11-2	ASSLGPSGSYNEQF
TRBV6-5	ASSYEQNSPLH
TRBV19	ASRNRGLGYT
TRBV5-8	ASSPIRAYEQY
TRBV9	ASSADTGNTEAF
TRBV19	ASSIFPPGLAGASSYNEQF
TRBV11-2	ASSWSSGGISGTDTQY
TRBV9	ASSLVLGPGELF
TRBV11-2	ASSLGTGVNSPLH
TRBV28	ASSFVAGTDTQY
TRBV5-1	ASSPGQGSGEQY
TRBV5-5	ASSLSLAGAGDTQY
TRBV3-1/TRBV3-2	ASSQQQVNSPLH
TRBV30	AWTPSVSQGNGYT
TRBV2	ASSGERGGRFGQF
TRBV7-9	ASSPGKQGAGTEAF
TRBV2	ASSDQGNYGYT
TRBV7-2	ASSLAAADYEQY
TRBV4-3	ASSQAPTDKNTEAF
TRBV6-2/TRBV6-3	ASSLQRGSEAF
TRBV30	AWSVFSGRGTDTQY
TRBV6-2/TRBV6-3	ASSPPGLAGNIQY
TRBV9	ASSVVFGGTEAF
TRBV7-3	ASSPRPRV
TRBV6-5	ASSSETGGIEKLF
TRBV9	ASSVGQGVGNTEAF
TRBV19	ASTQRTGHDYGYT
TRBV4-2	ASSPEGGYGYT